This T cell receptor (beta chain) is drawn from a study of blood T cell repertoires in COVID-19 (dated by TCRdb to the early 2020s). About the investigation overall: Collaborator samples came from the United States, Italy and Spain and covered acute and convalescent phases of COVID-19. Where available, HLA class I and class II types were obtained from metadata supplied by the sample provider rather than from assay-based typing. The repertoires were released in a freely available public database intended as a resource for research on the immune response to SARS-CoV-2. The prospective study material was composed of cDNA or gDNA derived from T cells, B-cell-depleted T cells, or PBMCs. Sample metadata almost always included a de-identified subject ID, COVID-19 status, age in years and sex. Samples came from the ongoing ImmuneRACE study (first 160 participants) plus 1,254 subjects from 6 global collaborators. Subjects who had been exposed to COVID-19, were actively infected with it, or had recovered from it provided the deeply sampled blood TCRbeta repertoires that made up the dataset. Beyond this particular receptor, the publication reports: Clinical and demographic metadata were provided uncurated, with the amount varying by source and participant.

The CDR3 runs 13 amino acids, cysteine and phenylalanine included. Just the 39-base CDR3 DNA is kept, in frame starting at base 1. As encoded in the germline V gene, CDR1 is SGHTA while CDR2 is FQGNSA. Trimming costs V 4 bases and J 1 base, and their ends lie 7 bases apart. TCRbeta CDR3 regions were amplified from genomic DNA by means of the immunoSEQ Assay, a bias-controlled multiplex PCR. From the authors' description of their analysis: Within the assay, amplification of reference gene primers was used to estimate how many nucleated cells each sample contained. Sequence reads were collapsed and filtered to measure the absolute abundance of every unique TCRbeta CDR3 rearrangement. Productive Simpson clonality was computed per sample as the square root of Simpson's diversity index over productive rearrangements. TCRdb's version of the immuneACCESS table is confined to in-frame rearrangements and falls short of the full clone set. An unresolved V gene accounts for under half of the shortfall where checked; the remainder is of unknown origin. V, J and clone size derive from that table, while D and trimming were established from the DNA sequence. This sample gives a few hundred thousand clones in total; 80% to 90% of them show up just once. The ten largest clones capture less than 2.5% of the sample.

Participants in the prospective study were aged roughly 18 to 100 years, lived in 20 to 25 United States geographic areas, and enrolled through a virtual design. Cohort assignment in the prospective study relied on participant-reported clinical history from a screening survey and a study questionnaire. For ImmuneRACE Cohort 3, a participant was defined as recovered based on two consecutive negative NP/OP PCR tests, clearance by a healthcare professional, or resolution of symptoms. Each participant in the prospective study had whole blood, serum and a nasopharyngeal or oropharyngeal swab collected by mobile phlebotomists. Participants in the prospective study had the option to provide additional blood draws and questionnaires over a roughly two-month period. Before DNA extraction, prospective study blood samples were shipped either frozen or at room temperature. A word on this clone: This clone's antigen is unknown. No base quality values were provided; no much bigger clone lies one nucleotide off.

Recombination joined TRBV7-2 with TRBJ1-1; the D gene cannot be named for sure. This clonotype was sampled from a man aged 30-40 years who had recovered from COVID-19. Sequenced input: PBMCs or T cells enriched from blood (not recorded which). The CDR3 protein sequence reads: CASSSERNTEAFF. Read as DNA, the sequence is TGTGCCAGCAGCTCAGAGCGGAACACTGAAGCTTTCTTT.